These 30 T cell receptor beta chains came from one sample sequenced in a study of T cell repertoires in cytomegalovirus infection. A single record per CDR3 protein comes from TCRdb applying MiXCR to the reads. This table has about 130,000 distinct CDR3 sequences, roughly 25% appearing once. These receptors are not linked to any known antigen. Source material: PBMCs, sequenced either directly or after in vitro stimulation (not recorded which). The receptors were gathered from a human donor in good health (CMV status not recorded). Some clones in this sample may be carry-over from other donors' samples.

This clonotype was counted a few times. The rearrangement uses TRBV19 and TRBJ1-5; D gene uncertain. Germline assignment: CDR1 LNHDA and CDR2 SQIVND (reference sequence). This CDR3 contains 16 residues. Trimming removed 10 bases at V and 0 bases at J, with 19 bases between. The CDR3 here is CATKSRIGNSNQPQHF. The CDR3 nucleotides are TGTGCCACGAAAAGTAGGATCGGAAATAGCAATCAGCCCCAGCATTTT.

The J gene is TRBJ2-3, the V gene TRBV6-2 or TRBV6-3; D gene uncertain. The CDR3 extends over 12 amino acids. The V end lost 4 bases, the J end lost 5 bases, and 7 bases lay between the germline ends. Per germline, CDR1 MNHEY and CDR2 SVGEGT. Written as DNA, the CDR3 is TGTGCCAGCAGTTTTGCAGTAGATACGCAGTATTTT. Translated: CASSFAVDTQYF.

The genes are TRBV9 and TRBJ1-6, with a tentative D call TRBD1 (5 bases). From germline, CDR1 is SGDLS and CDR2 YYNGEE. This CDR3 has 15 amino acids. The V and J ends lost 2 bases and 9 bases respectively, with 15 bases between them. CDR3 sequence reads: CASSVSQGGSSPLHF. Written as DNA, the CDR3 is TGTGCCAGCAGCGTTTCGCAGGGAGGGTCTTCACCCCTCCACTTT.

This clonotype was counted a few times. The genes are TRBV5-5 and TRBJ1-4; D might be TRBD1 (5 bases). Per the germline V gene, CDR1 is SGHKS and CDR2 is YYEKEE (reference sequence). V was pared by 4 bases and J by 6 bases, with 13 bases between. The CDR3 has 14 amino acids. CDR3: CASSPGARDEKLFF. CDR3 bases: TGTGCCAGCAGCCCCGGGGCACGGGATGAAAAACTGTTTTTT.

The chain is built from TRBV6-6 and TRBJ1-1; D perhaps matches TRBD1 (6 bases). CDR3 length equals 12 residues. Trimming cost V 8 bases and J 8 bases, with 15 bases left between them. Germline loops: CDR1 MNHNY, CDR2 SVGAGI (reference sequence). CDR3 coding DNA: TGTGCCAGCCACCCTCGGGGGACAGAAGCTTTCTTT. As protein: CASHPRGTEAFF.

V is TRBV20-1 and J is TRBJ2-2, with 9 bases lining up with TRBD2. Per germline, CDR1 DFQATT and CDR2 SNEGSKA (reference sequence). V shed 0 bases and J 4 bases; nucleotides not matched to a gene: 6. This CDR3 contains 16 residues. The CDR3 bases are TGCAGTGCTAGAGACAAGCGGGAGGCTTTCACCGGGGAGCTGTTTTTT. Amino acid sequence: CSARDKREAFTGELFF.

The rearrangement links TRBV6-6 to TRBJ1-1; TRBD1 matches 11 bases. CDR1 is MNHNY and CDR2 is SVGAGI in the germline V gene (reference sequence). This CDR3 contains 15 residues. J lost 13 bases, V lost 6 bases, and 16 bases had no gene match. The CDR3 loop is CASRKADRGLSKVFF. The CDR3 DNA sequence: TGTGCCAGCAGAAAAGCGGACAGGGGGCTATCTAAAGTTTTCTTT.

This clonotype was counted between two and nine times. The rearrangement joins TRBV6-6 to TRBJ2-3; D might be TRBD1 or TRBD2, each matching 5 bases. The CDR3 totals 15 residues. Trimming pared 2 bases from V and 1 base from J, leaving 10 bases between. CDR1 is MNHNY, CDR2 SVGAGI, per germline (reference sequence). The CDR3 nucleotides read TGTGCCAGCAGTTACCGTGGGACGGGCACAGATACGCAGTATTTT. It codes for CASSYRGTGTDTQYF.

The CDR3 DNA follows: TGTGCCAGCAGACCCCCAGCGGGAGGGGATGAGACCCAGTACTTC. Its protein is CASRPPAGGDETQYF. J is TRBJ2-5 and V is TRBV28; 10 bases align to TRBD2. This CDR3 comprises 15 residues. The V and J ends lost 6 bases and 5 bases, in that order; junction bases with no gene match: 9. Germline V CDR1 and CDR2: MDHEN, SYDVKM.

The chain uses TRBV15 and TRBJ1-5, with D unresolved. The germline V gene has CDR1 LNHNV and CDR2 YYDKDF (reference sequence). CDR3 length: 14 residues. Deletions cut 5 bases from V and 10 bases from J, with 18 bases between. CDR3 DNA: TGTGCCACCAGCGGCCCGGGAGTTACCCACCCCCAGCATTTT. It specifies CATSGPGVTHPQHF.

This clonotype was picked up one time. The chain has TRBV11-3 and TRBJ1-1, with D maybe TRBD1 (5 bases). The germline gives CDR1 SGHNT, CDR2 YENEEA. CDR3 length equals 13 residues. V was trimmed by 5 bases and J by 5 bases, leaving 12 bases between them. The CDR3 sequence is CASSPRGRTEAFF. The DNA of the CDR3 is TGTGCCAGCAGCCCCCGGGGGAGGACTGAAGCTTTCTTT.

The sample holds a few counts of this clonotype. The rearrangement joins TRBV12-3 or TRBV12-4 to TRBJ2-1; TRBD2 aligns across 15 bases. V lost 8 bases and J lost 4; bases outside the gene matches: 3. The CDR3 is made up of 15 amino acids. CDR3 in amino acids: CASGGTSGGYNEQFF. CDR3 in DNA: TGTGCCAGCGGAGGGACTAGCGGGGGGTACAATGAGCAGTTCTTC.

This clonotype has just a few counts. The junction differs from germline at one of its ends, possibly a read error. The CDR3 DNA reads as TGTGCCAGCAGTTACTCGATCGGGGGCGGTTTGAATACTGAAGCTTTCTTT. It is translated as CASSYSIGGGLNTEAFF. The chain uses TRBV6-5 and TRBJ1-1; D perhaps matches TRBD1 (6 bases). The germline V gene has CDR1 MNHEY and CDR2 SVGAGI. This CDR3 region has 17 residues.

J is TRBJ1-3 and V is TRBV7-2; weak D call: TRBD1 (5 bases). From germline, CDR1 is SGHTA and CDR2 FQGNSA. CDR3 length: 15 amino acids. V was clipped by 5 bases and J by 1 base, with 12 bases between them. The CDR3 DNA follows: TGTGCCAGCAGCCCGGGGCGGGCGTCTGGAAACACCATATATTTT. As protein: CASSPGRASGNTIYF. The whole variable domain, filled in from reference TRBV7-2 and TRBJ1-3, reads GAGVSQSPSNKVTEKGKDVELRCDPISGHTALYWYRQSLGQGLEFLIYFQGNSAPDKSGLPSDRFSAERTGGSVSTLTIQRTQQEDSAVYLCASSPGRASGNTIYFGEGSWLTVV.

The rearrangement uses TRBV12-3 or TRBV12-4 and TRBJ2-3; 8 nucleotides agree with TRBD2. After removal of 6 bases from V and 3 bases from J, the junction contained 5 bases not matched to a gene. The CDR3 totals 14 residues. The CDR3 DNA reads as TGTGCCAGCAGGGGACTAGATTGGACAGATACGCAGTATTTT. This translates into CASRGLDWTDTQYF.

The chain uses TRBV29-1 and TRBJ1-5; the D gene is possibly TRBD1 (6 bases). The CDR3 is made up of 13 amino acids. V was clipped by 6 bases and J by 4 bases, with 13 bases between them. CDR1 is SQVTM, CDR2 ANQGSEA, per germline. CDR3 region: CSVAQGWNQPQHF. CDR3 DNA: TGCAGCGTGGCACAGGGTTGGAATCAGCCCCAGCATTTT. Supplemented by reference TRBV29-1 and TRBJ1-5, the full variable domain reads SAVISQKPSRDICQRGTSLTIQCQVDSQVTMMFWYRQQPGQSLTLIATANQGSEATYESGFVIDKFPISRPNLTFSTLTVSNMSPEDSSIYLCSVAQGWNQPQHFGDGTRLSIL.

This clonotype was counted only a few times. This sequence joins TRBV4-3 and TRBJ2-1; 12 positions match TRBD2. Germline assignment: CDR1 LGHNA and CDR2 YSLEER. The CDR3 runs to 15 residues. Losses at the gene ends were 4 bases for V and 7 bases for J; bases not matched to a gene: 5. The CDR3 sequence: CASSRGLAGLNEQFF. In DNA, the CDR3 is TGCGCCAGCAGCCGAGGACTAGCGGGATTGAATGAGCAGTTCTTC.

This clonotype came up many times. The chain links TRBV7-2 to TRBJ2-3; the D gene is possibly TRBD1 (6 bases). This CDR3 comprises 15 residues. Per germline, CDR1 SGHTA and CDR2 FQGNSA. V lost 5 bases and J lost 3, with 15 bases in between. CDR3 sequence reads: CASSIKQGRTDTQYF. The CDR3 coding sequence is TGTGCCAGCAGCATTAAACAGGGTCGAACAGATACGCAGTATTTT.

This clonotype has only a few counts. The V gene is TRBV3-1, the J gene TRBJ2-1; 7 bases agree with TRBD1. CDR3 length: 14 residues. The V gene's germline CDR1 is LGHDT and CDR2 YNNKEL (reference sequence). The V and J ends lost 1 base and 10 bases, in that order; junction bases with no gene match: 7. The CDR3 DNA is TGTGCCAGCAGCCAAGGGGACAGAGCTAAAGAGCAGTTCTTC. It yields the protein CASSQGDRAKEQFF.

Only a few counts were recorded for this clonotype. The rearrangement joins TRBV29-1 to TRBJ2-5, with 8 bases identical to TRBD2. Germline values: CDR1 SQVTM, CDR2 ANQGSEA. J was trimmed by 5 bases and V by 3 bases; bases with no gene match: 8. The CDR3 length is 14 residues. The CDR3 protein is CSVDSGRAGETQYF. CDR3 bases: TGCAGCGTTGACTCCGGGAGGGCAGGGGAGACCCAGTACTTC.

This chain uses TRBV6-1 with TRBJ1-5; a possible D gene is TRBD1 (5 bases). Germline V gene data show CDR1 as MNHNS and CDR2 as SASEGT. Trimming took 0 bases from V and 4 from J, leaving 19 bases between them. There are 18 residues in the CDR3. The CDR3 region is CASSEAFPRTSTNQPQHF. The CDR3 nucleotides read TGTGCCAGCAGTGAAGCCTTCCCTCGGACAAGTACTAATCAGCCCCAGCATTTT.

This clonotype was picked up many times. This chain links TRBV7-2 with TRBJ1-2, with D perhaps matching TRBD1 (5 bases). V shed 4 bases and J shed 8 bases, with 23 bases lying between them. CDR3 length equals 16 residues. Germline V gives CDR1 SGHTA, CDR2 FQGNSA. Written as DNA, the CDR3 is TGTGCCAGCAGCTCATTCGGGGGGAGATACTATGTCGGCTACACCTTC. Translating gives CASSSFGGRYYVGYTF.

In this sample, this clonotype turned up a few times. The V gene is TRBV10-3, the J gene TRBJ2-7; no firm D call. The V end lost 5 bases, the J end lost 3 bases, and 11 bases lay between the germline ends. The CDR3 length is 13 residues. Germline V gene sequence: CDR1 ENHRY, CDR2 SYGVKD. CDR3 residues: CAISREENYEQYF. CDR3 DNA: TGTGCCATCAGTCGAGAGGAGAACTACGAGCAGTACTTC.

V gene TRBV5-4 combines with J gene TRBJ2-3; 10 bases line up with TRBD2. This CDR3 comprises 15 residues. V was pared by 4 bases and J by 2 bases, with 4 bases of the junction left unmatched. Germline CDR1 reads SGHNT; CDR2 reads YYREEE (reference sequence). CDR3 protein: CASSLTSGHTDTQYF. The CDR3 DNA reads as TGTGCCAGCAGCCTGACTAGCGGGCACACAGATACGCAGTATTTT.

This clonotype was seen only a few times. This chain links TRBV5-6 with TRBJ2-7, with D perhaps being TRBD1 or TRBD2 (5 bases each). Trimming took 2 bases from V and 0 from J, leaving 12 bases between them. From germline, CDR1 is SGHDT and CDR2 YYEEEE. CDR3 length equals 15 residues. The CDR3 here is CASSFTGTVSYEQYF. The CDR3 DNA is TGTGCCAGCAGCTTTACCGGGACGGTCTCCTACGAGCAGTACTTC.

The chain links TRBV6-6 to TRBJ2-1; 9 bases line up with TRBD2. There are 14 residues in the CDR3. CDR1 is MNHNY and CDR2 is SVGAGI in the germline V gene (reference sequence). Trimming removed 5 bases from V and 7 bases from J; junction bases left unmatched: 6. CDR3 nucleotide sequence: TGTGCCAGCAGTAATCTAGCGGGAATGAATGAGCAGTTCTTC. Its translation is CASSNLAGMNEQFF.

This chain uses TRBV7-2 with TRBJ1-2; TRBD1 aligns across 8 bases. The V and J ends lost 11 bases and 2 bases, in that order; junction bases with no gene match: 4. CDR3 size: 12 residues. CDR1 and CDR2 (germline): SGHTA, FQGNSA. CDR3 DNA: TGTGCCGGAAGGACAGGGAACTATGGCTACACCTTC. Encoded protein: CAGRTGNYGYTF. The full variable domain, its missing parts supplied by reference TRBV7-2 and TRBJ1-2, is GAGVSQSPSNKVTEKGKDVELRCDPISGHTALYWYRQSLGQGLEFLIYFQGNSAPDKSGLPSDRFSAERTGGSVSTLTIQRTQQEDSAVYLCAGRTGNYGYTFGSGTRLTVV.

The chain's CDR3 is CASRPGGTEAFF. The DNA of the CDR3 is TGTGCCAGCAGACCGGGGGGCACTGAAGCTTTCTTT. V gene TRBV12-3 or TRBV12-4 combines with J gene TRBJ1-1; perhaps TRBD1 as D (5 bases). The V end was cut by 6 bases, the J end by 4 bases, with 9 bases between. CDR3 length: 12 amino acids.

The table lists this clonotype with a few counts. The V and J genes are TRBV10-3 and TRBJ2-7, with 10 bases lining up with TRBD1. The V gene's germline CDR1 is ENHRY and CDR2 SYGVKD. The CDR3 runs to 15 residues. The V and J ends lost 4 bases and 5 bases, in that order; junction bases with no gene match: 8. The CDR3 reads CAISALGTGENEQYV. Here the CDR3 DNA reads TGTGCCATCAGTGCCTTGGGGACAGGGGAAAACGAGCAGTACGTC.

This clonotype has only a few counts. This chain uses TRBV6-5 with TRBJ1-1, with D possibly being TRBD1 (6 bases). There are 16 residues in the CDR3. CDR1 and CDR2 (germline): MNHEY, SVGAGI. Trimming stripped 2 bases from V and 1 base from J, with 14 bases between. The CDR3 sequence is CASSYRTGRGNTEAFF. The CDR3 region has the DNA TGTGCCAGCAGTTACCGTACAGGGCGAGGGAACACTGAAGCTTTCTTT.